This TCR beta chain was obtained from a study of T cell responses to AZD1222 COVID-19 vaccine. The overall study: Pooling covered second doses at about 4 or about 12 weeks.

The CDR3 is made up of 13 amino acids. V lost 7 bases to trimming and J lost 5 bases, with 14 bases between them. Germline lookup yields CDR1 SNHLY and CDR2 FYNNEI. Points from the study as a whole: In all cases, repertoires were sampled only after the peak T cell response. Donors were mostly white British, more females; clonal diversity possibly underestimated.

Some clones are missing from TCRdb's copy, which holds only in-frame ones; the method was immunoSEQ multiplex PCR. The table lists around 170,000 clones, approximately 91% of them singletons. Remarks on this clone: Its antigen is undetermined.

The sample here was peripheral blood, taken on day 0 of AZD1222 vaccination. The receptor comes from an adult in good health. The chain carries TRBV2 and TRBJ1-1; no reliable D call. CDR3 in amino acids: CASIGRLGTEAFF. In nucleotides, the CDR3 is TGTGCCAGCATAGGCAGGTTGGGTACTGAAGCTTTCTTT.